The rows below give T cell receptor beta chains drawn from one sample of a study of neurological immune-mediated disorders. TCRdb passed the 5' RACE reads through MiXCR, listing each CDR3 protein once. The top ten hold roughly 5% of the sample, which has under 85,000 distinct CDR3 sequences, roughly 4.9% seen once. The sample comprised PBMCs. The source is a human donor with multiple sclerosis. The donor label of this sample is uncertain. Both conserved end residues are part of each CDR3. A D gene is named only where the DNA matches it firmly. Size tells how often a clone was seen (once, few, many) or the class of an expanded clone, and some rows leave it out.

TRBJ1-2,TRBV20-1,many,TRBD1,TGCAGTGCTTCCCGCCCGGGACAGGGGGCTTTCGCCTATGGCTACACCTTC,CSASRPGQGAFAYGYTF
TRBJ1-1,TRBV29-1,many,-,TGCAGCGCCAGCGGACGGGGTTACACTGAAGCTTTCTTT,CSASGRGYTEAFF
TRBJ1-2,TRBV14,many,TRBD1,TGTGCCAGCAGCCTCAGCTACGACAGGGGGATGTATGGCTACACCTTC,CASSLSYDRGMYGYTF
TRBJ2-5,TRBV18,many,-,TGTGCCAGCTCAGTTCAAGAGACCCAGTACTTC,CASSVQETQYF
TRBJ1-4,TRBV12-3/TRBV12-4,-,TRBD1,TGTGCCAGCAGTTTTGGGCCAGGGGGTCTCAATGAAAAACTGTTTTTT,CASSFGPGGLNEKLFF
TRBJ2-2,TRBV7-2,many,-,TGTGCCAGCAGCCCCTGGGCCTTGGGCGGCGGGGAGCTGTTTTTT,CASSPWALGGGELFF
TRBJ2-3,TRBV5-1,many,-,TGCGCCAGCAGTCCCACTCGAAACCCAGCAGATACGCAGTATTTT,CASSPTRNPADTQYF
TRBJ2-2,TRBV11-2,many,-,TGTGCCAGCAGCTTATGGACGGATCCGAACACCGGGGAGCTGTTTTTT,CASSLWTDPNTGELFF
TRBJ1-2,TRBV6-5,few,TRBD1,TGTGCCAGCAGTACTCGGGACAGTACTTCATATGGCTACACCTTC,CASSTRDSTSYGYTF
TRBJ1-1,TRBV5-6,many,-,TGTGCCAGCAGCTTGCTAGACAGGATGAACACTGAAGCTTTCTTT,CASSLLDRMNTEAFF
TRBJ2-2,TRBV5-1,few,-,TGCGCCAGCAGCAAATTGGCGCCGACAGGTGCGAACACCGGGGAGCTGTTTTTT,CASSKLAPTGANTGELFF
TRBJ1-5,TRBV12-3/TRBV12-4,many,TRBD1,TGTGCCAGCAGTTTCGGGACAGGGGGGAATCAGCCCCAGCATTTT,CASSFGTGGNQPQHF
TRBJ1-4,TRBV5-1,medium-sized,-,TGTGCCAGCAGCTTAGGGGGGGTTGCAACTAATGAAAAACTGTTTTTT,CASSLGGVATNEKLFF
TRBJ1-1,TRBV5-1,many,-,TGCGCCAGCAGCTTACAGGGAGATGGGAACACTGAAGCTTTCTTT,CASSLQGDGNTEAFF
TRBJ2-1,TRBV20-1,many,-,TGCAGTGCTAGTTCGGGGGCGACAGGGCCCTACAATGAGCAGTTCTTC,CSASSGATGPYNEQFF
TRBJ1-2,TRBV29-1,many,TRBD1,TGCAGCGTTGCGTCCGGGACAGGACTCTATGGCTACACCTTC,CSVASGTGLYGYTF
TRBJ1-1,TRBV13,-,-,TGTGCCAGCCTCCAAACAAGGGACACTGAAGCTTTCTTT,CASLQTRDTEAFF
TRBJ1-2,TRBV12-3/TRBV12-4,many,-,TGTGCCAGCAGTTTACAGGGGCAGGGTGGCTACACCTTC,CASSLQGQGGYTF
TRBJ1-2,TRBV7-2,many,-,TGTGCCAGCAGCCTCAAGGGGCGGAGTCTGAACTATGGCTACACCTTC,CASSLKGRSLNYGYTF
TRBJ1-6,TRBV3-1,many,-,TGTGCCACTCGCCAACTTACTTATTCGCCTTCACCCCTCCACTTT,CATRQLTYSPSPLHF
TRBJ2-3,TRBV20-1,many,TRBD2,TGCAGTGCTAGCGGGACTAGCGGGGGGGCTACAGATACGCAGTATTTT,CSASGTSGGATDTQYF
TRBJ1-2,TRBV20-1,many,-,TGCAGTGCTAGAGATCCGATCGCAGGGGGCTACACCTTC,CSARDPIAGGYTF
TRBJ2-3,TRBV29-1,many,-,TGCAGCGTTGTGGGACGGGGCACAGATACGCAGTATTTT,CSVVGRGTDTQYF
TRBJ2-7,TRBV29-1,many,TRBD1,TGCAGCGTTAAGTCCCGGGACAGGGGTCAAGACGAGCAGTACTTC,CSVKSRDRGQDEQYF
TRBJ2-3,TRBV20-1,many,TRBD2,TGCAGTGCTAGACGACCCCCGGGACTAGCGGGGGGGGCCACAGATACGCAGTATTTT,CSARRPPGLAGGATDTQYF
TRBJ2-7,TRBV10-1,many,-,TGCGCCAGCAGTGAGGGGGGGAGCTCCTACGAGCAGTACTTC,CASSEGGSSYEQYF
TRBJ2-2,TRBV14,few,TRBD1,TGTGCCAGCAGCCCCCAGGGGGCGGGGACCGGGGAGCTGTTTTTT,CASSPQGAGTGELFF
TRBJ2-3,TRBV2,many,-,TGTGCCAGCGAACAACCGCCGGCAGATACGCAGTATTTT,CASEQPPADTQYF
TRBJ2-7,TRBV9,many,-,TGTGCCAGCAGCCCTAGCTCCCTCAGGGTCTACGAGCAGTACTTC,CASSPSSLRVYEQYF
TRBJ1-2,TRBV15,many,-,TGTGCCACCAGGGGAGGGATCAACTATGGCTACACCTTC,CATRGGINYGYTF
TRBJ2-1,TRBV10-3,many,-,TGTGCCATCAGTGGGGAAAGGTTCTACAATGAGCAGTTCTTC,CAISGERFYNEQFF
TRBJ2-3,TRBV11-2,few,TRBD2,TGTGCCAGCGGGGTGGCGGGGGGCAGCACAGATACGCAGTATTTT,CASGVAGGSTDTQYF
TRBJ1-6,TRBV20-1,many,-,TGCAGTGCTAGCGGTTTTGCGGATTCACCCCTCCACTTT,CSASGFADSPLHF
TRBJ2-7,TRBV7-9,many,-,TGTGCCAGCAGCCGGGACAACTACTACGAGCAGTACTTC,CASSRDNYYEQYF
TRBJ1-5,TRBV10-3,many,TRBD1,TGTGCCACCGCCGGAGACAGGGGGTATAGCAATCAGCCCCAGCATTTT,CATAGDRGYSNQPQHF
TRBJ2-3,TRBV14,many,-,TGTGCCAGCAGCCAATCAATTAGCACAGATACGCAGTATTTT,CASSQSISTDTQYF
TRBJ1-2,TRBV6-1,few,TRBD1,TGTGCCAGCGAGCGCACCCCCTTCAGGGGGCAGAACTATGGCTACACCTTC,CASERTPFRGQNYGYTF
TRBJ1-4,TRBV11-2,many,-,TGTGCCAGCAGCGGAGGAAAAGGGGTTGGGAATGAAAAACTGTTTTTT,CASSGGKGVGNEKLFF
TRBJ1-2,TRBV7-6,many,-,TGTGCCAGCAGCTTAGCTGAAGGGCCGGCTAACTATGGCTACACCTTC,CASSLAEGPANYGYTF
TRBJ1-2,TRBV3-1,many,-,TGTGCCAGCAGCCAAGACGGCGGAGTTAACTATGGCTACACCTTC,CASSQDGGVNYGYTF
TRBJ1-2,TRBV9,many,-,TGTGCCAGCAGCGTATTTAACGACGGAGGCTACACCTTC,CASSVFNDGGYTF
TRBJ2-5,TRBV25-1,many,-,TGTGCCAGCAGTGCACAAGAGACCCAGTACTTC,CASSAQETQYF
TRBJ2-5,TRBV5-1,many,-,TGCGCCAGCAGCTCCGGGGCTCACGGGGGCGAGACCCAGTACTTC,CASSSGAHGGETQYF
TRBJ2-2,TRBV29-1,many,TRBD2,TGCAGCGGTAGCGGGGGCCCGACCGGGGAGCTGTTTTTT,CSGSGGPTGELFF
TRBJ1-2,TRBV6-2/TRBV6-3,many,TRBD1,TGTGCCAGCAGCACCCGGACAGGGGACGGCTACACCTTC,CASSTRTGDGYTF
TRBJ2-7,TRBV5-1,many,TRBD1,TGCGCCAGCAGCTTGCCAGGGGGCGTCTACGAGCAGTACTTC,CASSLPGGVYEQYF
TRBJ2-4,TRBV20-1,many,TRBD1,TGCAGTGCTAGTGACAGGGGGGGGGCCAAAAACATTCAGTACTTC,CSASDRGGAKNIQYF
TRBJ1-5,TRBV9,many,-,TGTGCCAGCAGCATCCGACCCGAGGGGGAGCCCCAGCATTTT,CASSIRPEGEPQHF
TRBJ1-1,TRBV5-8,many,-,TGTGCCAGCAGCTTGGGGGCTAATGAAGCTTTCTTT,CASSLGANEAFF
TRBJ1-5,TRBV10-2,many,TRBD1,TGCGCCAGCAGAGACAGGGTGGAGCCCCAGCATTTT,CASRDRVEPQHF
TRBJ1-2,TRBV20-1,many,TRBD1,TGCAGTGCCCTCCGACAGGGGTCTGGTGGCTACACCTTC,CSALRQGSGGYTF
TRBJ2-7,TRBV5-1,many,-,TGCGCCAGCAGCTTTGGGCAGGGGAATCTTAAACGGGAAGAGCAGTACTTC,CASSFGQGNLKREEQYF
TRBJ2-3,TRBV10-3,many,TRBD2,TGTGCCATCAGGGACCCCCGGGGGGGCACAGATACGCAGTATTTT,CAIRDPRGGTDTQYF
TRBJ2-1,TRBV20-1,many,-,TGCAGTGCAACCGCGGGATCAGCCTACAATGAGCAGTTCTTC,CSATAGSAYNEQFF
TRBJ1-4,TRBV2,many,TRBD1,TGTGCCAGCAGAGGACAGGAGCGAAAACTGTTTTTT,CASRGQERKLFF
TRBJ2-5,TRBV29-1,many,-,TGCAGCGTTGAAGCCCCCAACTTAAAAGAGACCCAGTACTTC,CSVEAPNLKETQYF
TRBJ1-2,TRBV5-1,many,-,TGCGCCAGCAGCTTGGATACAGAACCCTATGGCTACACCTTC,CASSLDTEPYGYTF